The rows below give T cell receptor beta chains drawn from one sample of a study of blood T cell repertoires in COVID-19. Profiling relied on immunoSEQ multiplex PCR, and the TCRdb table lists in-frame clones only, not all of them. The sample yields 150,000 to 200,000 clones, roughly nine tenths seen once. The sample was peripheral blood. These TCRs come from an older woman with COVID-19, enrolled during active disease. CDR3s include the opening cysteine and the closing phenylalanine or tryptophan. The order of the fields is CDR3 protein, CDR3 DNA, V gene, D gene, clone size, J gene. A D gene is named only where the DNA matches it firmly. Clone size, where shown, is once, few, many, or a class for clones that have expanded.

CDR3aa: CASRTPDREGGYTF
CDR3nt: TGTGCCAGCAGGACACCGGACAGGGAGGGTGGCTACACCTTC
v_gene: TRBV21-1
d_gene: -
abundance: -
j_gene: TRBJ1-2

CDR3aa: CASSQEQVAKNIQYF
CDR3nt: TGTGCCAGCAGCCAAGAGCAGGTAGCCAAAAACATTCAGTACTTC
v_gene: TRBV4-2
d_gene: -
abundance: -
j_gene: TRBJ2-4

CDR3aa: CASSEATEATGELFF
CDR3nt: TGTGCCAGCAGCGAGGCCACGGAGGCCACCGGGGAGCTGTTTTTT
v_gene: TRBV9
d_gene: -
abundance: -
j_gene: TRBJ2-2

CDR3aa: CASSDSGGPETQYF
CDR3nt: TGTGCCAGCAGTGATTCAGGGGGCCCGGAGACGCAGTATTTT
v_gene: TRBV6-1
d_gene: TRBD1
abundance: -
j_gene: TRBJ2-3

CDR3aa: CASSFGRGYGYTF
CDR3nt: TGCGCCAGCAGCTTCGGTAGGGGCTATGGCTACACCTTC
v_gene: TRBV5-1
d_gene: -
abundance: -
j_gene: TRBJ1-2

CDR3aa: CASRAPGQGNEKLFF
CDR3nt: TGTGCCAGCAGGGCTCCGGGACAGGGGAATGAAAAACTGTTTTTT
v_gene: TRBV7-9
d_gene: TRBD1
abundance: -
j_gene: TRBJ1-4

CDR3aa: CAWSVLRGGGYGYTF
CDR3nt: TGTGCCTGGAGTGTTTTAAGAGGGGGCGGCTATGGCTACACCTTC
v_gene: TRBV30
d_gene: TRBD1
abundance: -
j_gene: TRBJ1-2

CDR3aa: CATRTSGAGELFF
CDR3nt: TGTGCCACCAGAACTAGCGGGGCCGGGGAGCTGTTTTTT
v_gene: TRBV15
d_gene: TRBD2
abundance: once
j_gene: TRBJ2-2

CDR3aa: CASTLPTGNTEAFF
CDR3nt: TGTGCCAGCACCCTCCCTACGGGAAACACTGAAGCTTTCTTT
v_gene: TRBV7-9
d_gene: -
abundance: -
j_gene: TRBJ1-1

CDR3aa: CAWSLGQGNGGYTF
CDR3nt: TGTGCCTGGAGTTTGGGACAGGGTAACGGTGGCTACACCTTC
v_gene: TRBV30
d_gene: TRBD1
abundance: -
j_gene: TRBJ1-2

CDR3aa: CSVLKLAGIFYEQYF
CDR3nt: TGCAGCGTGCTAAAACTAGCGGGAATTTTCTACGAGCAGTACTTC
v_gene: TRBV29-1
d_gene: TRBD2
abundance: -
j_gene: TRBJ2-7

CDR3aa: CSVAGTGLSGANVLTF
CDR3nt: TGCAGCGTTGCCGGGACAGGGTTATCCGGGGCCAACGTCCTGACTTTC
v_gene: TRBV29-1
d_gene: TRBD1
abundance: -
j_gene: TRBJ2-6

CDR3aa: CASGQGARGYTF
CDR3nt: TGTGCCAGCGGACAGGGGGCGCGGGGCTACACCTTC
v_gene: TRBV6-5
d_gene: TRBD1
abundance: -
j_gene: TRBJ1-2